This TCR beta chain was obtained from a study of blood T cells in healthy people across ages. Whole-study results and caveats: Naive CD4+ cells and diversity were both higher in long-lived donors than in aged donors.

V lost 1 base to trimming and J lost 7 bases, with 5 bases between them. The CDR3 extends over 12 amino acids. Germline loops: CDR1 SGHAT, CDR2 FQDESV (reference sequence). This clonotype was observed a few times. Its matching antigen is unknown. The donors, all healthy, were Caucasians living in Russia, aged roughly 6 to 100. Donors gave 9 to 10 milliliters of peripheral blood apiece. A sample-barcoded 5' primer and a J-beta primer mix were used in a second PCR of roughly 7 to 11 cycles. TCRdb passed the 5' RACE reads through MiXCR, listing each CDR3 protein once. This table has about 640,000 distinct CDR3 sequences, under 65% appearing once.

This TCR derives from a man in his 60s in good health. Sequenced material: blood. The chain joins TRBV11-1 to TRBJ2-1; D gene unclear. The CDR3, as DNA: TGTGCCAGCAGCTTAGGTTTTAATGAGCAGTTCTTC. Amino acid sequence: CASSLGFNEQFF. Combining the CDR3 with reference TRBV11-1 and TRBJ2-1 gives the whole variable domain EAEVAQSPRYKITEKSQAVAFWCDPISGHATLYWYRQILGQGPELLVQFQDESVVDDSQLPKDRFSAERLKGVDSTLKIQPAELGDSAMYLCASSLGFNEQFFGPGTRLTVL.